Below are 23 T cell receptor beta chains sequenced from a single sample in a study of T cells in Graves' hyperthyroidism and ophthalmopathy. TCR beta CDR3 sequences were amplified from RNA transcripts. In the first-round RT-PCR of the TCR CDR3, the HTBI primer set was used. TCRdb analysed the multiplex PCR reads with MiXCR anew, one entry per CDR3 protein. This table has 800,000 or so distinct CDR3 sequences, about 38% appearing once. Material: blood. These receptors were collected from a man between 18 and 29 years old with Graves' hyperthyroidism.

At least ten counts were recorded for this clonotype. J is TRBJ2-6 and V is TRBV20-1; D remains unclear. This CDR3 has 12 residues. CDR1 and CDR2 (germline): DFQATT, SNEGSKA (reference sequence). Trimming left V 8 bases short and J 0 bases short, with 5 bases between. CDR3 protein: CSQDSGANVLTF. The CDR3, as DNA: TGCAGTCAGGACTCTGGGGCCAACGTCCTGACTTTC.

The chain recombines TRBV7-9 with TRBJ1-4; D remains unclear. CDR1 is SEHNR, CDR2 FQNEAQ, per germline (reference sequence). The length of the CDR3 is 12 residues. The V end lost 5 bases, the J end lost 8 bases, and 9 bases lay between the germline ends. The CDR3 is CASSRTLEKLFF. CDR3 DNA sequence: TGTGCCAGCAGCCGAACACTCGAAAAACTGTTTTTT.

In the case of this clonotype: A much larger clonotype is one base distant, so this may be a read error. V and J are TRBV19 and TRBJ1-2, with 9 bases that match TRBD1. Germline loops: CDR1 LNHDA, CDR2 SQIVND (reference sequence). This CDR3 is 13 amino acids long. CDR3 sequence: CATPPRDRDGHTF. In DNA form, the CDR3 reads TGTGCCACCCCTCCGCGGGACAGGGATGGCCACACCTTC.

This clonotype was detected ten times or more. The genes are TRBV5-1 and TRBJ1-5; D remains unclear. V was cut by 4 bases and J by 2 bases, with 10 bases left in between. CDR1 is SGHRS and CDR2 is YFSETQ in the germline V gene. This CDR3 has 14 residues. Here the CDR3 reads CASSPDGRNQPQHF. The CDR3 nucleotides are TGCGCCAGCAGCCCGGACGGACGCAATCAGCCCCAGCATTTT.

This clonotype was recorded at least ten times. This chain connects TRBV24-1 to TRBJ1-5, with 7 nucleotides matching TRBD1. The germline CDR1 and CDR2 sequences are KGHDR and SFDVKD. The V and J ends lost 4 bases and 8 bases, in that order; junction bases with no gene match: 4. The CDR3 is 13 amino acids. CDR3 sequence (DNA): TGTGCCACCAGTGAAGGGGGCCAGGAGCCCCAGCATTTT. The encoded protein is CATSEGGQEPQHF.

V is TRBV6-6 and J is TRBJ2-2; D gene uncertain. Germline V gives CDR1 MNHNY, CDR2 SVGAGI (reference sequence). CDR3 length: 13 amino acids. The V gene lost 5 bases and the J gene lost 5 bases, with 9 bases spanning the gap. This CDR3 is CASSEIQTGELFF. DNA for the CDR3: TGTGCCAGCAGTGAAATTCAGACCGGGGAGCTGTTTTTT.

V gene TRBV29-1 combines with J gene TRBJ2-3, with D possibly called TRBD1 or TRBD2 (6 bases each). The CDR3 spans 14 residues. V lost 4 bases, J lost 2 bases, and 13 bases lay in between. Germline V CDR1 and CDR2: SQVTM, ANQGSEA. CDR3 protein: CSVGGGTTTDTQYF. In nucleotides, the CDR3 is TGCAGCGTTGGGGGCGGGACAACCACAGATACGCAGTATTTT.

This clonotype was found a few times. The chain has TRBV4-1 and TRBJ2-5; the match to TRBD1 covers 11 bases. Germline V gene sequence: CDR1 MGHRA, CDR2 YSYEKL. The CDR3 is 15 residues long. J lost 6 bases, V lost 2 bases, and 5 bases had no gene match. CDR3 residues: CASSQSGQGAQTQYF. The DNA of the CDR3 is TGCGCCAGCAGCCAATCCGGACAGGGGGCCCAGACCCAGTACTTC.

This clonotype was found many times. The chain's CDR3 is CATSDLRDRRTEAFF. As DNA, the CDR3 is TGTGCCACCAGTGATTTACGGGACAGACGGACTGAAGCTTTCTTT. The gene calls are TRBV24-1 and TRBJ1-1; 7 bases line up with TRBD1. Trimming removed 1 base from V and 5 bases from J; junction bases left unmatched: 6. This CDR3 contains 15 residues. CDR1 KGHDR and CDR2 SFDVKD come from the germline V gene.

Many counts were recorded for this clonotype. The genes are TRBV10-2 and TRBJ1-1, with D possibly being TRBD1 (5 bases). The CDR3 length is 15 residues. V was pared by 10 bases and J by 9 bases, with 27 bases between. From germline, CDR1 is WSHSY and CDR2 SAAADI. For the CDR3, the DNA is TGCGCCACCAGGGCGGGGTCGGCGACCGAAGCCCAAGCTTTCTTT. The encoded protein is CATRAGSATEAQAFF.

This clonotype has a count of ten or more. The chain recombines TRBV7-9 with TRBJ1-2, with a tentative D call TRBD1 (5 bases). The CDR3 is 13 residues long. From germline, CDR1 is SEHNR and CDR2 FQNEAQ (reference sequence). Trimming removed 8 bases from V and 2 bases from J, with 12 bases in between. The CDR3 region is CASPWAGNYGYTF. The CDR3 DNA follows: TGTGCCAGCCCCTGGGCAGGGAACTATGGCTACACCTTC.

The chain recombines TRBV24-1 with TRBJ1-3; D possibly corresponds to TRBD1 (5 bases). The germline V gene encodes CDR1 KGHDR and CDR2 SFDVKD. CDR3 length equals 12 residues. V was clipped by 9 bases and J by 10 bases, with 15 bases between them. In DNA form, the CDR3 reads TGTGCCACCTTGGGACGGAGGCATACCATATATTTT. Its protein is CATLGRRHTIYF.

This clonotype was detected only a few times. This may arise from a read error, as a much more abundant clone is one base away. The V call is TRBV5-1, the J call TRBJ1-1; D may be TRBD1 (6 bases). Trimming left V 3 bases short and J 3 bases short, with 9 bases between. This CDR3 is 13 amino acids long. Germline V gene sequence: CDR1 SGHRS, CDR2 YFSETQ. In DNA form, the CDR3 reads TGCGCCAGCAGCTATCAGGGGTACACTGAAGCTTTCTTT. This codes for CASSYQGYTEAFF. Full variable domain (missing parts from reference TRBV5-1 and TRBJ1-1): KAGVTQTPRYLIKTRGQQVTLSCSPISGHRSVSWYQQTPGQGLQFLFEYFSETQRNKGNFPGRFSGRQFSNSRSEMNVSTLELGDSALYLCASSYQGYTEAFFGQGTRLTVV.

V and J are TRBV5-1 and TRBJ1-1; 7 bases map to TRBD1. Trimming cost V 3 bases and J 4 bases; bases outside gene matches: 9. The V gene's germline CDR1 is SGHRS and CDR2 YFSETQ. This CDR3 has 15 residues. In nucleotides, the CDR3 is TGCGCCAGCAGCTATGGACAGGCGGGGGTCACTGAAGCTTTCTTT. It specifies CASSYGQAGVTEAFF.

V and J are TRBV15 and TRBJ1-6; 10 bases are shared with TRBD1. This CDR3 spans 15 amino acids. Trimming removed 3 bases from V and 8 bases from J; junction bases left unmatched: 4. Germline assignment: CDR1 LNHNV and CDR2 YYDKDF (reference sequence). CDR3: CATSRSGQGDSPLHF. DNA for the CDR3: TGTGCCACCAGCAGGTCCGGACAGGGGGATTCACCCCTCCACTTT.

This clonotype was observed a handful of times. This chain uses TRBV4-1 with TRBJ1-1; D gene uncertain. Germline lookup yields CDR1 MGHRA and CDR2 YSYEKL. Deletions cut 5 bases from V and 7 bases from J, with 8 bases between. The CDR3 sequence is 11 residues long. Here the CDR3 reads CASSKGSEAFF. The DNA of the CDR3 is TGCGCCAGCAGCAAGGGAAGTGAAGCTTTCTTT.

Regarding this clonotype: A much larger clone differs from this one at a single base, so this may be a read error. This chain uses TRBV7-6 with TRBJ1-1; 10 nucleotides align to TRBD1. The CDR3 runs 17 residues. Trimming took 8 bases from V and 0 from J; bases not matched to a gene: 12. Germline loops: CDR1 SGHVS, CDR2 FNYEAQ. The CDR3 nucleotides read TGTGCCAGCGCCCAAGGGACAGGGGTTGGGATGAACACTGAAGCTTTCTTT. The encoded protein is CASAQGTGVGMNTEAFF.

This clonotype was seen repeatedly, ten times or more. This chain links TRBV24-1 with TRBJ1-5; the D gene is possibly TRBD1 (5 bases). The CDR3 extends over 14 amino acids. The germline V gene has CDR1 KGHDR and CDR2 SFDVKD. Trimming took 10 bases from V and 0 from J, leaving 12 bases between them. Written as DNA, the CDR3 is TGTGCCACTCAGGGTCCCTATAGCAATCAGCCCCAGCATTTT. This encodes CATQGPYSNQPQHF.

This clonotype has a count of ten or more. V and J are TRBV2 and TRBJ1-5, with D perhaps TRBD1 (5 bases). Per the germline V gene, CDR1 is SNHLY and CDR2 is FYNNEI. V was clipped by 6 bases and J by 7 bases, with 16 bases between them. The CDR3 totals 14 residues. Here the CDR3 reads CASRAGGAGQPQHF. CDR3 sequence (DNA): TGTGCCAGCAGGGCCGGAGGGGCCGGACAGCCCCAGCATTTT.

This clonotype came up a few times. This chain connects TRBV5-1 to TRBJ2-6; D unclear. Trimming left V 0 bases short and J 0 bases short, with 4 bases between. CDR3 length: 15 residues. CDR1 is SGHRS, CDR2 YFSETQ, per germline. CDR3 sequence reads: CASSLADSGANVLTF. The CDR3 DNA follows: TGCGCCAGCAGCTTGGCAGACTCTGGGGCCAACGTCCTGACTTTC.

This clonotype was seen repeatedly, ten times or more. Here the CDR3 DNA reads TGCAGTGCTAGAGACAGGGTCGACACCGGGGAGCTGTTTTTT. It encodes CSARDRVDTGELFF. V is TRBV20-1 and J is TRBJ2-2; perhaps TRBD1 as D (5 bases). This CDR3 contains 14 residues. Germline-derived CDR1 and CDR2 are DFQATT and SNEGSKA (reference sequence). Trimming cost V 0 bases and J 3 bases, with 8 bases left between them.

This clonotype has more than one count but fewer than ten. J is TRBJ2-7 and V is TRBV12-3 or TRBV12-4, with TRBD1 matching over 8 bases. V lost 8 bases and J lost 6; bases outside the gene matches: 15. The CDR3 consists of 15 residues. The CDR3 is CASGLGQVAFSEQYF. The CDR3 region has the DNA TGTGCCAGCGGCCTGGGACAGGTTGCCTTCTCCGAGCAGTACTTC.

This clonotype was picked up a small number of times. V gene TRBV7-3 combines with J gene TRBJ1-6, with D maybe TRBD1 (6 bases). Trimming left V 1 base short and J 9 bases short, with 22 bases between. The CDR3 length is 18 residues. Germline CDR1 SGHTA, CDR2 FQGTGA. The CDR3 region has the DNA TGTGCCAGCAGCTTAAGTGGGGCAGGGGTCGTCAGAGGTTCACCCCTCCACTTT. Its translation: CASSLSGAGVVRGSPLHF.